These 9 T cell receptor beta chains were sequenced from one sample in a study of OX40 agonist ivuxolimab in advanced cancers. Receptors were amplified or captured by the immunoSEQ multiplex PCR assay. The clones in this table, taken by TCRdb from immuneACCESS, are in-frame only. Not every clone is retained; where verified, under half of the shortfall comes from an unresolved V gene, and the cause of the rest is unknown. In all, the sample holds 100,000 or so clones, and approximately 90% of those were seen once. The ten biggest clones cover roughly 0.56% of the sample. The sample here was CD4+ or CD8+ T cells sorted from blood, taken in a trial of the OX40 agonist ivuxolimab. Receptors originate from an adult with an advanced solid tumor such as melanoma, head and neck, liver or kidney cancer.

The chain is built from TRBV5-1 and TRBJ2-6; 7 bases line up with TRBD2. The CDR3 extends over 15 amino acids. Germline lookup yields CDR1 SGHRS and CDR2 YFSETQ. V gave up 4 bases and J gave up 2 bases; unmatched junction bases: 3. CDR3 residues: CASSGEGTGANVLTF. CDR3 nucleotide sequence: TGCGCCAGCAGCGGGGAGGGGACTGGGGCCAACGTCCTGACTTTC. Full variable domain (rest looked up from reference TRBV5-1 and TRBJ2-6): KAGVTQTPRYLIKTRGQQVTLSCSPISGHRSVSWYQQTPGQGLQFLFEYFSETQRNKGNFPGRFSGRQFSNSRSEMNVSTLELGDSALYLCASSGEGTGANVLTFGAGSRLTVL.

This clone has only one observation. The chain employs TRBV28 and TRBJ1-1, with 11 bases matching TRBD1. Germline V gene sequence: CDR1 MDHEN, CDR2 SYDVKM. The V gene end was trimmed by 8 bases and the J gene end by 5 bases; junction bases not matched to a gene: 1. The CDR3 is made up of 12 amino acids. Here the CDR3 reads CASGTGGTEAFF. CDR3 DNA: TGTGCCAGCGGGACAGGGGGGACTGAAGCTTTCTTT.

The V call is TRBV28, the J call TRBJ2-7; tentatively, D is TRBD2 (5 bases). Germline CDR1 and CDR2: MDHEN and SYDVKM. The CDR3 has 13 residues. Trimming shortened V by 6 bases and J by 1 base, and 10 bases separated the two germline ends. DNA for the CDR3: TGTGCCAGCAGGGACTCCCCATCCTACGAGCAGTACTTC. Amino acids: CASRDSPSYEQYF.

The chain has TRBV7-2 and TRBJ1-5, with D unresolved. The germline V gene has CDR1 SGHTA and CDR2 FQGNSA. The CDR3 sequence is 13 residues long. V lost 2 bases and J lost 5, with 7 bases in between. Written as DNA, the CDR3 is TGTGCCAGCAGCTTAAATGGAGATCAGCCCCAGCATTTT. This translates into CASSLNGDQPQHF.

The J gene is TRBJ2-5, the V gene TRBV7-2; D not certain. The CDR3 is 13 amino acids. The germline gives CDR1 SGHTA, CDR2 FQGNSA. The ends were cut back, 5 bases at V and 4 bases at J, with 11 bases in the middle. DNA of the CDR3: TGTGCCAGCAGCCTCGCGTCGGGAGAGACCCAGTACTTC. Amino acid sequence: CASSLASGETQYF.

The V gene is TRBV27, the J gene TRBJ1-1, with D maybe TRBD1 (5 bases). Trimming left V 1 base short and J 3 bases short, with 6 bases between. CDR3 length: 13 amino acids. CDR1 is MNHEY and CDR2 is SMNVEV in the germline V gene (reference sequence). The DNA of the CDR3 is TGTGCCAGCAGTTTATTGGGGCACACTGAAGCTTTCTTT. Amino acids: CASSLLGHTEAFF.

This chain links TRBV9 with TRBJ2-5; 10 bases map to TRBD2. With 1 base clipped from V and 1 base from J, the junction kept 4 bases outside the gene matches. The CDR3 extends over 16 amino acids. CDR1 and CDR2 (germline): SGDLS, YYNGEE. CDR3 coding DNA: TGTGCCAGCAGCGTAACGGCTAGCGGGGGCCAAGAGACCCAGTACTTC. Amino acid sequence: CASSVTASGGQETQYF.

This chain joins TRBV27 and TRBJ1-5; 8 bases are shared with TRBD1. Trimming took 5 bases from V and 3 from J; bases not matched to a gene: 9. This CDR3 comprises 16 residues. Germline assignment: CDR1 MNHEY and CDR2 SMNVEV (reference sequence). The DNA for the CDR3 is TGTGCCAGCAGTCTCCGGACAGGGAAGGTCAATCAGCCCCAGCATTTT. Encoded protein: CASSLRTGKVNQPQHF.

The CDR3 region is CATAPGTITWDTQYF. In nucleotides, the CDR3 is TGTGCCACCGCACCGGGGACGATAACTTGGGATACGCAGTATTTT. V gene TRBV7-9 combines with J gene TRBJ2-3; D is possibly TRBD1 or TRBD2 (5 bases each). Trimming cost V 10 bases and J 6 bases, with 23 bases left between them. Germline CDR1 reads SEHNR; CDR2 reads FQNEAQ (reference sequence). The length of the CDR3 is 15 residues. The whole variable domain, remainder taken from reference TRBV7-9 and TRBJ2-3, is DTGVSQNPRHKITKRGQNVTFRCDPISEHNRLYWYRQTLGQGPEFLTYFQNEAQLEKSRLLSDRFSAERPKGSFSTLEIQRTEQGDSAMYLCATAPGTITWDTQYFGPGTRLTVL.